One and the same sample provided the 29 T cell receptor beta chains below, sequenced in a study of cytomegalovirus exposure and HLA in healthy donors. 60 Vbeta and 13 Jbeta primers were used in PCR. Method: immunoSEQ multiplex PCR; TCRdb's copy keeps in-frame clones and lacks some. The table includes about 130,000 clones, 80% detected once. Sequencing used PBMCs. These receptors all come from a young man in good health and CMV-seronegative.

The chain couples TRBV25-1 to TRBJ2-5, with no clear D. The germline CDR1 and CDR2 sequences are MGHDK and SYGVNS. V was shortened by 5 bases and J by 4 bases, with 2 bases between the two germline ends. The CDR3 has 10 amino acids. In DNA form, the CDR3 reads TGTGCCAGCAGTCGAGAGACCCAGTACTTC. Translation: CASSRETQYF.

The CDR3 is CASSLGAGVDIQYF. The CDR3 DNA follows: TGTGCCAGCAGCTTAGGTGCGGGAGTGGACATTCAGTACTTC. The chain has TRBV7-9 and TRBJ2-4, with TRBD2 identical over 7 bases. The germline gives CDR1 SEHNR, CDR2 FQNEAQ (reference sequence). The CDR3 extends over 14 amino acids. With 1 base clipped from V and 8 bases from J, the junction kept 5 bases outside the gene matches.

This chain uses TRBV11-2 with TRBJ1-1; D is unclear. CDR3 size: 13 residues. The germline CDR1 and CDR2 sequences are SGHAT and FQNNGV. Trimming left V 5 bases short and J 4 bases short, with 11 bases between. CDR3 coding DNA: TGTGCCAGCAGCACACTGGGGAGCACTGAAGCTTTCTTT. This gives the protein CASSTLGSTEAFF.

V and J are TRBV12-5 and TRBJ2-1, with TRBD2 as a possible D gene (6 bases). This CDR3 has 15 amino acids. The V end was cut by 1 base, the J end by 6 bases, with 13 bases between. Germline assignment: CDR1 LGHNT and CDR2 FRNRAP. The CDR3 reads CASGLGDGRSNEQFF. For the CDR3, the DNA is TGTGCTAGTGGTTTGGGGGACGGGAGATCCAATGAGCAGTTCTTC. Using reference TRBV12-5 and TRBJ2-1 for the parts outside the CDR3, the full variable domain is DARVTQTPRHKVTEMGQEVTMRCQPILGHNTVFWYRQTMMQGLELLAYFRNRAPLDDSGMPKDRFSAEMPDATLATLKIQPSEPRDSAVYFCASGLGDGRSNEQFFGPGTRLTVL.

The sample holds one count of this clone. The chain has TRBV4-3 and TRBJ2-1; D possibly corresponds to TRBD2 (5 bases). The CDR3 is 16 residues long. Trimming removed 0 bases from V and 4 bases from J, with 13 bases in between. The V gene's germline CDR1 is LGHNA and CDR2 YSLEER. The CDR3 nucleotides are TGCGCCAGCAGCCAAGAAGTCAGCGGTTGGTACAATGAGCAGTTCTTC. Amino acid sequence: CASSQEVSGWYNEQFF.

The sample holds one count of this clone. The V gene is TRBV15, the J gene TRBJ2-7; tentative D call: TRBD2 (5 bases). Germline CDR1 and CDR2: LNHNV and YYDKDF (reference sequence). This CDR3 comprises 16 residues. The germline V and J ends were trimmed by 2 bases and 5 bases, with 19 bases remaining between them. The DNA for the CDR3 is TGTGCCACCAGCAGACCCCCGCGACTACCCCTCAACGAGCAGTACTTC. Protein sequence: CATSRPPRLPLNEQYF.

The gene calls are TRBV7-9 and TRBJ1-1; tentative D call: TRBD1 (6 bases). Germline CDR1 is SEHNR and CDR2 is FQNEAQ (reference sequence). V lost 5 bases and J lost 4, with 17 bases in between. The CDR3 sequence is 15 residues long. CDR3 coding DNA: TGTGCCAGCAGCCTAGTACAGGGATTGGGCACTGAAGCTTTCTTT. Translation: CASSLVQGLGTEAFF.

CDR3 in DNA: TGTGCCAGCAGTGATTTCAGTAATTCACCCCTCCACTTT. As protein: CASSDFSNSPLHF. This chain links TRBV25-1 with TRBJ1-6; unclear D gene. The CDR3 is 13 residues long. Trimming pared 3 bases from V and 6 bases from J, leaving 6 bases between. Per the germline V gene, CDR1 is MGHDK and CDR2 is SYGVNS. Combining the CDR3 with reference TRBV25-1 and TRBJ1-6 gives the whole variable domain EADIYQTPRYLVIGTGKKITLECSQTMGHDKMYWYQQDPGMELHLIHYSYGVNSTEKGDLSSESTVSRIRTEHFPLTLESARPSHTSQYLCASSDFSNSPLHFGNGTRLTVT.

V and J are TRBV6-4 and TRBJ2-1; 8 bases align to TRBD2. CDR3 length: 16 residues. V trimming: 4 bases; J trimming: 1 base; junction bases outside the gene matches: 6. Looked up from germline, CDR1 is MRHNA and CDR2 is SNTAGT. As DNA, the CDR3 is TGTGCCAGCAGTGTAAGAGGCGGGGGGTCCTACAATGAGCAGTTCTTC. Protein: CASSVRGGGSYNEQFF.

The chain carries TRBV30 and TRBJ2-4; tentative D call: TRBD2 (7 bases). V gave up 8 bases and J gave up 6 bases, with 23 bases separating them. CDR3 length: 15 amino acids. Looked up from germline, CDR1 is GTSNPN and CDR2 is SVGIG (reference sequence). CDR3: CAGEGDASVRNIQYF. In nucleotides, the CDR3 is TGTGCCGGGGAGGGGGACGCATCTGTCCGAAACATTCAGTACTTC.

The chain couples TRBV5-4 to TRBJ2-2, with a tentative D call TRBD2 (5 bases). The CDR3 loop spans 15 amino acids. The germline V and J ends were trimmed by 5 bases and 0 bases, with 11 bases remaining between them. Germline-derived CDR1 and CDR2 are SGHNT and YYREEE (reference sequence). This chain's CDR3 is CASSPDSANTGELFF. The CDR3 bases are TGTGCCAGCAGTCCGGACTCCGCGAACACCGGGGAGCTGTTTTTT.

The table lists this clone with a few counts. This sample also contains other DNA sequences that code for the same CDR3. This rearrangement joins TRBV28 to TRBJ1-2; D gene uncertain. The CDR3 totals 15 residues. Germline CDR1 is MDHEN and CDR2 is SYDVKM. The V gene lost 4 bases and the J gene lost 7 bases, with 19 bases spanning the gap. CDR3 sequence reads: CASSSAGRPVAGYTF. CDR3 nucleotides: TGTGCCAGCAGTTCCGCCGGCAGGCCGGTTGCTGGCTACACCTTC.

This rearrangement joins TRBV6-1 to TRBJ1-2; D is perhaps TRBD1 (6 bases). V lost 6 bases, J lost 8 bases, and 13 bases lay in between. The CDR3 spans 12 residues. The germline V gene has CDR1 MNHNS and CDR2 SASEGT. Here the CDR3 reads CASSRDMRGYTF. CDR3 sequence (DNA): TGTGCCAGCAGCCGGGACATGAGGGGCTACACCTTC.

In its sample, this clone was seen a few times. The gene calls are TRBV6-5 and TRBJ1-3; 7 bases are a match to TRBD1. CDR1 and CDR2 from the germline V gene are MNHEY and SVGAGI. The CDR3 length is 14 residues. The J segment lost 0 bases and the V segment lost 5 bases, leaving 1 base of the junction unmatched. The chain's CDR3 is CASSGDSSGNTIYF. The CDR3 region has the DNA TGTGCCAGCAGTGGGGACAGCTCTGGAAACACCATATATTTT.

The chain links TRBV5-4 to TRBJ2-5; 13 positions match TRBD2. V lost 4 bases and J lost 5; bases outside the gene matches: 5. The CDR3 totals 15 residues. Germline-derived CDR1 and CDR2 are SGHNT and YYREEE (reference sequence). The CDR3 sequence is CASSPGLAGDETQYF. CDR3 in DNA: TGTGCCAGCAGCCCCGGACTAGCGGGAGACGAGACCCAGTACTTC. Together with reference TRBV5-4 and TRBJ2-5, the CDR3 gives the full variable domain: ETGVTQSPTHLIKTRGQQVTLRCSSQSGHNTVSWYQQALGQGPQFIFQYYREEENGRGNFPPRFSGLQFPNYSSELNVNALELDDSALYLCASSPGLAGDETQYFGPGTRLLVL.

V and J are TRBV27 and TRBJ1-4; D unclear. The CDR3 runs 15 residues. Germline V lookup: CDR1 MNHEY, CDR2 SMNVEV (reference sequence). Trimming removed 5 bases from V and 3 bases from J, with 13 bases in between. The CDR3 is CASSKSPAANEKLFF. For the CDR3, the DNA is TGTGCCAGCAGTAAAAGCCCCGCGGCTAATGAAAAACTGTTTTTT.

With regard to this clone: It is likely a read error, because the conserved phenylalanine at the end of the CDR3 is missing. The V and J genes are TRBV2 and TRBJ1-2; 10 bases are shared with TRBD1. The germline gives CDR1 SNHLY, CDR2 FYNNEI. This CDR3 has 15 residues. V was pared by 5 bases and J by 5 bases, with 8 bases of the junction left unmatched. DNA of the CDR3: TGTGCCAGCAGTCGGCTTGGACAGGGGGGGTATGGCTACACCGTC. This sequence encodes CASSRLGQGGYGYTV.

This clone was seen a single time. The V call is TRBV5-1, the J call TRBJ1-6, with no clear D. V lost 0 bases, J lost 0 bases, and 7 bases lay in between. The CDR3 is made up of 16 amino acids. The germline V gene encodes CDR1 SGHRS and CDR2 YFSETQ. CDR3 coding DNA: TGCGCCAGCAGCTTGGCTTTCCCCTCCTATAATTCACCCCTCCACTTT. Translating gives CASSLAFPSYNSPLHF.

V and J are TRBV5-1 and TRBJ2-7; 9 bases align to TRBD1. The length of the CDR3 is 14 residues. The V gene's germline CDR1 is SGHRS and CDR2 YFSETQ. With V trimmed by 5 bases and J by 4 bases, 7 bases remained unmatched. The CDR3 reads CASSQGTGLYEQYF. The CDR3, as DNA: TGCGCCAGCAGTCAGGGGACAGGGTTGTACGAGCAGTACTTC.

The CDR3 sequence is CAWSVMASEQYF. The CDR3 DNA reads as TGTGCCTGGAGTGTTATGGCCAGCGAGCAGTACTTC. This chain uses TRBV30 with TRBJ2-7; D not certain. V lost 0 bases, J lost 6 bases, and 9 bases lay in between. The CDR3 is made up of 12 amino acids. Germline V gene sequence: CDR1 GTSNPN, CDR2 SVGIG (reference sequence). Looking up the rest from reference TRBV30 and TRBJ2-7 gives the full variable domain: SQTIHQWPATLVQPVGSPLSLECTVEGTSNPNLYWYRQAAGRGLQLLFYSVGIGQISSEVPQNLSASRPQDRQFILSSKKLLLSDSGFYLCAWSVMASEQYFGPGTRLTVT.

This clone has only a few counts. The chain combines TRBV29-1 with TRBJ2-1; TRBD2 matches 12 bases. The CDR3 totals 16 residues. Unmatched junction bases numbered 3, after V lost 1 base and J lost 2 bases. Germline CDR1 reads SQVTM; CDR2 reads ANQGSEA. CDR3: CSVEGASGRAYNEQFF. The CDR3 nucleotides read TGCAGCGTTGAAGGCGCTAGCGGGAGGGCCTACAATGAGCAGTTCTTC.

This chain links TRBV2 with TRBJ1-2, with 9 bases identical to TRBD1. Germline values: CDR1 SNHLY, CDR2 FYNNEI. Trimming took 4 bases from V and 7 from J; bases not matched to a gene: 16. The CDR3 runs to 17 residues. CDR3 sequence reads: CASSVRTGDYPDAGYTF. CDR3 nucleotides: TGTGCCAGCAGTGTCCGGACAGGGGATTATCCCGATGCTGGCTACACCTTC.

The gene calls are TRBV29-1 and TRBJ2-3; 11 bases are a match to TRBD2. The CDR3 is 14 amino acids. Trimming at V came to 5 bases and at J to 1 base, leaving 2 bases not matched to a gene. Germline V CDR1 and CDR2: SQVTM, ANQGSEA. The CDR3 sequence: CSVKGLAGTDTQYF. In nucleotides, the CDR3 is TGCAGCGTTAAGGGACTAGCGGGCACAGATACGCAGTATTTT.

This clone was seen a few times. This sequence joins TRBV6-6 and TRBJ1-4; 7 nucleotides line up with TRBD1. Germline assignment: CDR1 MNHNY and CDR2 SVGAGI (reference sequence). There are 16 residues in the CDR3. After removal of 5 bases from V and 3 bases from J, the junction contained 9 bases not matched to a gene. For the CDR3, the DNA is TGTGCCAGCAGTCCGACAGGGCCCACGTCTAATGAAAAACTGTTTTTT. Translated, it gives CASSPTGPTSNEKLFF.

The gene calls are TRBV6-5 and TRBJ1-1; maybe TRBD1 (5 bases). The CDR3 is 15 residues long. The germline V gene has CDR1 MNHEY and CDR2 SVGAGI. V lost 7 bases to trimming and J lost 0 bases, with 15 bases between them. For the CDR3, the DNA is TGTGCCAGCAATCGTAACCAGGGCCTGAACACTGAAGCTTTCTTT. Protein: CASNRNQGLNTEAFF.

V usage is TRBV5-4 and J usage is TRBJ2-5, with TRBD1 as a possible D gene (6 bases). Trimming removed 4 bases from V and 3 bases from J, with 13 bases in between. The CDR3 extends over 14 amino acids. Per germline, CDR1 SGHNT and CDR2 YYREEE (reference sequence). CDR3 sequence: CASSPGQLKETQYF. The CDR3 DNA sequence: TGTGCCAGCAGCCCCGGACAGCTAAAAGAGACCCAGTACTTC.

The genes are TRBV28 and TRBJ1-2; D is unclear. Germline loops: CDR1 MDHEN, CDR2 SYDVKM. V was shortened by 1 base and J by 8 bases, with 11 bases between the two germline ends. The CDR3 is 13 amino acids. The CDR3 DNA is TGTGCCAGCAGTTTATCTTTTTTAAGCGGCTACACCTTC. This gives the protein CASSLSFLSGYTF.

As concerns this clone: At the DNA level, this CDR3 is encoded by other sequences in the same sample as well. CDR3 loop: CASSPGLAQETQYF. The CDR3 coding sequence is TGTGCCAGCTCACCAGGACTAGCCCAAGAGACCCAGTACTTC. This sequence joins TRBV18 and TRBJ2-5, with 8 bases lining up with TRBD2. Germline loops: CDR1 KGHSH, CDR2 LQKENI. The length of the CDR3 is 14 residues. V shed 2 bases and J 1 base; nucleotides not matched to a gene: 0.

The chain uses TRBV6-5 and TRBJ2-1; D not certain. Germline assignment: CDR1 MNHEY and CDR2 SVGAGI. This CDR3 comprises 15 residues. With 0 bases removed from V and 4 bases from J, the gap between germline ends came to 10 bases. This chain's CDR3 is CASSYSRYYYNEQFF. The CDR3 bases are TGTGCCAGCAGTTACTCGAGGTACTATTACAATGAGCAGTTCTTC.